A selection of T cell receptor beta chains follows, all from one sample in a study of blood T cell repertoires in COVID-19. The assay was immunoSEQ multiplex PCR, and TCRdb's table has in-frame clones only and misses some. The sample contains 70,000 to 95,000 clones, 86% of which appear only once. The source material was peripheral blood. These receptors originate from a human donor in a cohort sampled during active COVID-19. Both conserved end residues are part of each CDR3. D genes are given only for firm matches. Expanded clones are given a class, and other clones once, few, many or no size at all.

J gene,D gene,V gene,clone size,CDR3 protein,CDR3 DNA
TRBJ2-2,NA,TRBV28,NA,CASRTARGGTGELFF,TGTGCCAGCAGGACTGCCCGGGGAGGCACCGGGGAGCTGTTTTTT
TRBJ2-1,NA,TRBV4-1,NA,CASSHGGINEQFF,TGCGCCAGCAGCCACGGGGGAATCAATGAGCAGTTCTTC
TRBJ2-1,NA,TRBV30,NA,CAWRALGPYNEQFF,TGTGCCTGGAGGGCGTTGGGCCCCTACAATGAGCAGTTCTTC
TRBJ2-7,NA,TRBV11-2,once,CASSLDPYGYEQYF,TGTGCCAGCAGCTTAGATCCTTACGGCTACGAGCAGTACTTC
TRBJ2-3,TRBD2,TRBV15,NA,CATSTGGSRTDTQYF,TGTGCCACCAGCACCGGGGGGTCCAGGACAGATACGCAGTATTTT
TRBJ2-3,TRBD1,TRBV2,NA,CASSASTGYADTQYF,TGTGCCAGCAGTGCCTCGACAGGGTATGCAGATACGCAGTATTTT
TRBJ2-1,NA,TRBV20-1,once,CSARLRYEQFF,TGCAGTGCGCGACTTCGGTATGAGCAGTTCTTC
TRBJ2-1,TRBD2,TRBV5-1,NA,CASSLATSGGAGNEQFF,TGCGCCAGCAGCTTGGCGACTAGCGGGGGGGCTGGCAATGAGCAGTTCTTC
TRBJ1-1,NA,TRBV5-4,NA,CASSLSGDTEAFF,TGTGCCAGCAGCTTGTCAGGGGACACTGAAGCTTTCTTT
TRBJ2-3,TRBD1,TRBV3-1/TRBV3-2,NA,CASSQERTGNTDTQYF,TGTGCCAGCAGCCAAGAAAGGACAGGGAACACAGATACGCAGTATTTT
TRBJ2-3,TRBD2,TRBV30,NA,CARQKAGGSRADTQYF,TGTGCCCGACAAAAAGCGGGAGGTTCCAGGGCAGATACGCAGTATTTT
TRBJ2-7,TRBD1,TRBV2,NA,CASSDSLSQGESYEQYF,TGTGCCAGCAGTGACAGCTTGAGCCAGGGGGAATCCTACGAGCAGTACTTC
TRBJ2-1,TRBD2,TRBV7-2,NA,CASSSWGLAVYNEQFF,TGTGCCAGCAGCTCCTGGGGACTAGCGGTATACAATGAGCAGTTCTTC
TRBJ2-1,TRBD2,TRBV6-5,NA,CASGFSGGLEDEQFF,TGTGCCAGCGGATTTAGCGGGGGCCTGGAGGATGAGCAGTTCTTC
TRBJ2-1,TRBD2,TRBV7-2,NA,CASSLTAGEYNEQFF,TGTGCCAGCAGCTTAACAGCGGGGGAGTACAATGAGCAGTTCTTC
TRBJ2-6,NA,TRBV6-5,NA,CASSYLNSGANVLTF,TGTGCCAGCAGTTACCTAAACTCTGGGGCCAACGTCCTGACTTTC
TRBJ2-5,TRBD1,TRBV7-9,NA,CASSTWDSWETQYF,TGTGCCAGCAGCACCTGGGACAGCTGGGAGACCCAGTACTTC
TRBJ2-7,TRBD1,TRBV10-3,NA,CAISEWGQGASQNEQYF,TGTGCCATCAGTGAATGGGGACAGGGGGCTTCTCAGAACGAGCAGTACTTC
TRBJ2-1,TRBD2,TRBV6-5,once,CASRKLADFLDEQFF,TGTGCCAGCAGGAAACTAGCGGATTTCCTCGATGAGCAGTTCTTC
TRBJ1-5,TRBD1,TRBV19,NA,CASRRDRVFRQPQHF,TGTGCCAGTAGACGGGACAGGGTCTTTCGTCAGCCCCAGCATTTT
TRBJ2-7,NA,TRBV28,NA,CATIQDYEQYF,TGTGCCACGATACAGGACTACGAGCAGTACTTC
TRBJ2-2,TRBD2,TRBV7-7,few,CASSWGLAGSFTGELFF,TGTGCCAGCAGCTGGGGACTAGCGGGTAGTTTCACCGGGGAGCTGTTTTTT
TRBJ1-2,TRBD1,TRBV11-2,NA,CASFLGQEYGYTF,TGTGCCAGCTTCCTAGGACAGGAGTATGGCTACACCTTC
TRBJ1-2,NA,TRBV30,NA,CAWSVLPGRGRVVGYGYTF,TGTGCCTGGAGTGTACTGCCCGGCCGCGGCAGGGTGGTGGGCTATGGCTACACCTTC
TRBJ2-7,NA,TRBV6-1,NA,CASSERGPDEQYF,TGTGCCAGCAGTGAACGTGGGCCAGACGAGCAGTACTTC
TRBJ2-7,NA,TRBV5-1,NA,CASSLVRSEQYF,TGCGCCAGCAGCTTGGTTCGGTCCGAGCAGTACTTC
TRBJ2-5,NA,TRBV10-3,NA,CAISERGGETQYF,TGTGCCATCAGTGAGAGGGGCGGAGAGACCCAGTACTTC
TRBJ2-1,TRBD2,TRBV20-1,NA,CSASSYGLATNEQFF,TGCAGTGCTAGTAGTTACGGACTAGCTACCAATGAGCAGTTCTTC
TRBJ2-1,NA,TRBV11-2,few,CASSLGGRESNEQFF,TGTGCCAGCAGCTTGGGGGGGCGGGAGAGCAATGAGCAGTTCTTC
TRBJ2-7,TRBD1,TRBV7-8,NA,CASSGMGQRYEQYF,TGTGCCAGCAGCGGGATGGGACAGAGATACGAGCAGTACTTC